The 28 T cell receptor beta chains given below trace back to one sample, sequenced in a study of glioma-infiltrating T cells after dendritic cell vaccination listed by TCRdb under 2016. Sample time point, as interpreted from the label and publication: after dendritic cell vaccination, including at tumor progression/relapse. Library creation used the immunoSEQ multiplex PCR assay. The table comes from immuneACCESS by way of TCRdb, which keeps in-frame sequences with V and J called. Part of the clones is missing from these tables; in studies checked, under half for an unresolved V gene and the rest for unknown reasons. The sample table records about 24,000 clones; nearly 90% of these occur just once. Of the sample, about 3.2% is held by the ten largest clones. Here the sequenced sample was blood, taken after dendritic cell vaccination. These receptors originate from a human donor with glioblastoma.

This chain uses TRBV6-1 with TRBJ1-2; 8 nucleotides line up with TRBD1. The CDR3 totals 14 residues. The germline V gene has CDR1 MNHNS and CDR2 SASEGT. J lost 4 bases, V lost 7 bases, and 8 bases had no gene match. The CDR3 protein is CASTWTGSIYGYTF. In DNA, the CDR3 is TGTGCCAGCACTTGGACAGGGTCAATCTATGGCTACACCTTC.

The gene calls are TRBV5-1 and TRBJ2-1; 10 bases match TRBD2. CDR3 length equals 15 residues. Per the germline V gene, CDR1 is SGHRS and CDR2 is YFSETQ. With V trimmed by 0 bases and J by 10 bases, 7 bases remained unmatched. This CDR3 reads CASSLGPAGGREQFF. Written as DNA, the CDR3 is TGCGCCAGCAGCTTGGGCCCAGCGGGGGGGAGGGAGCAGTTCTTC.

The V call is TRBV5-1, the J call TRBJ1-1; 10 bases fit TRBD1. J gave up 4 bases and V 4 bases, and 7 bases lay outside the gene matches. The length of the CDR3 is 15 residues. Germline CDR1 reads SGHRS; CDR2 reads YFSETQ. In nucleotides, the CDR3 is TGCGCCAGCAGCCTGACGACAGGGGGCGTCACTGAAGCTTTCTTT. It yields the protein CASSLTTGGVTEAFF.

In its sample, this clone was seen once. The V call is TRBV7-2, the J call TRBJ2-6; tentative D call: TRBD2 (6 bases). The CDR3 covers 16 residues. Germline CDR1 and CDR2: SGHTA and FQGNSA. V lost 3 bases and J 0 bases, leaving 9 bases between the germline ends. The CDR3 DNA is TGTGCCAGCAGCTTTAGGAGGGCCTCTGGGGCCAACGTCCTGACTTTC. Translated, it gives CASSFRRASGANVLTF.

V usage is TRBV7-2 and J usage is TRBJ2-5; 7 bases line up with TRBD2. The germline gives CDR1 SGHTA, CDR2 FQGNSA. The CDR3 sequence is 14 residues long. The J segment lost 7 bases and the V segment lost 5 bases, leaving 10 bases of the junction unmatched. The DNA of the CDR3 is TGTGCCAGCAGCACAGGACTACCGGGGGGGACCCAGTACTTC. Translating it yields CASSTGLPGGTQYF.

V gene TRBV7-6 combines with J gene TRBJ2-1, with a weak D call TRBD2 (5 bases). The CDR3 spans 14 residues. Between the trimmed V and J ends, which lost 5 bases and 9 bases, there was a span of 17 bases. Germline V gene sequence: CDR1 SGHVS, CDR2 FNYEAQ. CDR3 sequence (DNA): TGTGCCAGCAGCACCGGGGATAGTCGGGCTGAGCAGTTCTTC. Translating gives CASSTGDSRAEQFF.

The V call is TRBV6-1, the J call TRBJ1-1; 9 bases fit TRBD1. The V segment lost 0 bases and the J segment 3 bases; nucleotides outside the gene matches: 5. There are 16 residues in the CDR3. The V gene's germline CDR1 is MNHNS and CDR2 SASEGT. The DNA for the CDR3 is TGTGCCAGCAGTGAAGCGGCGCGACAGGGGGACACTGAAGCTTTCTTT. It specifies CASSEAARQGDTEAFF.

The CDR3 sequence is CASSDPAGKYNEQFF. The CDR3 nucleotides read TGTGCCAGCAGTGACCCAGCGGGGAAGTACAATGAGCAGTTCTTC. The chain couples TRBV2 to TRBJ2-1; 7 nucleotides line up with TRBD2. Per the germline V gene, CDR1 is SNHLY and CDR2 is FYNNEI. Unmatched junction bases numbered 6, after V lost 3 bases and J lost 4 bases. The CDR3 spans 15 residues. The whole variable domain, filled in from reference TRBV2 and TRBJ2-1, reads EPEVTQTPSHQVTQMGQEVILRCVPISNHLYFYWYRQILGQKVEFLVSFYNNEISEKSEIFDDQFSVERPDGSNFTLKIRSTKLEDSAMYFCASSDPAGKYNEQFFGPGTRLTVL.

This chain connects TRBV18 to TRBJ1-6, with a possible D match to TRBD1 (5 bases). Trimming removed 3 bases at V and 7 bases at J, with 13 bases between. CDR3 size: 15 residues. Germline-derived CDR1 and CDR2 are KGHSH and LQKENI. CDR3 sequence: CASSPQDSGNSPLHF. The CDR3 DNA sequence: TGTGCCAGCTCACCGCAAGACTCAGGGAATTCACCCCTCCACTTT.

The V gene is TRBV6-4, the J gene TRBJ1-2; D gene uncertain. Between the trimmed V and J ends, which lost 0 bases and 5 bases, there was a span of 10 bases. Germline-derived CDR1 and CDR2 are MRHNA and SNTAGT. CDR3 length: 14 amino acids. The CDR3 DNA follows: TGTGCCAGCAGTGACTCGTCCCGCGGGTATGGCTACACCTTC. It codes for CASSDSSRGYGYTF.

This clone came up once. The chain has TRBV5-1 and TRBJ2-1; 7 nucleotides line up with TRBD2. The CDR3 sequence is 13 residues long. V gave up 0 bases and J gave up 10 bases; unmatched junction bases: 4. Per the germline V gene, CDR1 is SGHRS and CDR2 is YFSETQ. CDR3 region: CASSLGPLAEQFF. DNA for the CDR3: TGCGCCAGCAGCTTGGGCCCACTAGCGGAGCAGTTCTTC.

The chain uses TRBV6-5 and TRBJ1-2, with D maybe TRBD1 (6 bases). Trimming left V 0 bases short and J 7 bases short, with 15 bases between. The germline V gene has CDR1 MNHEY and CDR2 SVGAGI. This CDR3 contains 15 residues. The CDR3 DNA follows: TGTGCCAGCAGTTACTCGACGGGACAAGAGCGTGGCTACACCTTC. Translation: CASSYSTGQERGYTF.

This chain connects TRBV5-1 to TRBJ2-2; D is possibly TRBD1 (5 bases). Germline CDR1 and CDR2: SGHRS and YFSETQ. Trimming removed 2 bases at V and 3 bases at J, with 14 bases between. This CDR3 has 16 amino acids. The CDR3, as DNA: TGCGCCAGCAGCTTTATGGGGCCTTCGGACACCGGGGAGCTGTTTTTT. Protein product: CASSFMGPSDTGELFF.

The rearrangement uses TRBV7-2 and TRBJ2-7; 13 bases fit TRBD2. After removal of 5 bases from V and 2 bases from J, the junction contained 9 bases not matched to a gene. The CDR3 extends over 17 amino acids. Looked up from germline, CDR1 is SGHTA and CDR2 is FQGNSA. The CDR3 here is CASSRTSGGGKPYEQYF. CDR3 bases: TGTGCCAGCAGCCGCACTAGCGGGGGGGGGAAACCCTACGAGCAGTACTTC.

The V gene is TRBV9, the J gene TRBJ2-5; possible D gene TRBD2, 6 bases. This CDR3 is 14 amino acids long. Germline values: CDR1 SGDLS, CDR2 YYNGEE. V shed 3 bases and J shed 2 bases, with 11 bases lying between them. The CDR3, as DNA: TGTGCCAGCAGCGGAACTCGGGGGCAAGAGACCCAGTACTTC. It translates to CASSGTRGQETQYF.

The rearrangement links TRBV7-9 to TRBJ1-2; TRBD1 agrees at 8 bases. The length of the CDR3 is 14 residues. With 2 bases clipped from V and 7 bases from J, the junction kept 6 bases outside the gene matches. The germline CDR1 and CDR2 sequences are SEHNR and FQNEAQ (reference sequence). CDR3 sequence (DNA): TGTGCCAGCAGCTTACCGCAGGGGGCGGCTGGCTACACCTTC. Its protein is CASSLPQGAAGYTF.

The CDR3 spells CASSYSLSVNYGYTF. The CDR3 DNA follows: TGTGCCAGCAGTTACTCTTTGTCGGTAAACTATGGCTACACCTTC. The chain uses TRBV6-5 and TRBJ1-2; D call uncertain. V gave up 0 bases and J gave up 2 bases, with 10 bases separating them. The germline V gene has CDR1 MNHEY and CDR2 SVGAGI. The CDR3 extends over 15 amino acids.

The V and J genes are TRBV25-1 and TRBJ2-7; D remains ambiguous. This CDR3 is built from 15 residues. Trimming removed 3 bases at V and 0 bases at J, with 12 bases between. Germline assignment: CDR1 MGHDK and CDR2 SYGVNS. The CDR3 bases are TGTGCCAGCAGTGACCCTACAGAGAGCTCCTACGAGCAGTACTTC. This sequence encodes CASSDPTESSYEQYF.

The V call is TRBV7-8, the J call TRBJ2-5; D not certain. V lost 1 base to trimming and J lost 0 bases, with 6 bases between them. CDR3 size: 14 residues. Germline-derived CDR1 and CDR2 are SGHVS and FQNEAQ. CDR3 sequence (DNA): TGTGCCAGCAGCTTAGTTGACTACCAAGAGACCCAGTACTTC. Translating gives CASSLVDYQETQYF.

The gene calls are TRBV19 and TRBJ1-6; D gene uncertain. The CDR3 runs to 14 residues. The germline V gene has CDR1 LNHDA and CDR2 SQIVND (reference sequence). Trimming stripped 7 bases from V and 8 bases from J, with 15 bases between. CDR3 bases: TGTGCCAGTACCGCCCCCGGGGATCATTCACCCCTCCACTTT. This codes for CASTAPGDHSPLHF.

This clone was observed a single time. DNA of the CDR3: TGTGCCAGCAGCTTAGTCGGGACTAGCGGGAGTTCGCTAGATACGCAGTATTTT. Residues: CASSLVGTSGSSLDTQYF. The chain is built from TRBV11-2 and TRBJ2-3; 14 nucleotides line up with TRBD2. The CDR3 extends over 18 amino acids. V dropped 1 base and J dropped 5; count of bases not matched to a gene: 8. CDR1 and CDR2 (germline): SGHAT, FQNNGV.

The chain employs TRBV4-2 and TRBJ1-1; 8 positions match TRBD1. The CDR3 consists of 17 residues. After removal of 4 bases from V and 0 bases from J, the junction contained 10 bases not matched to a gene. Germline CDR1 LGHNA, CDR2 YNFKEQ. The CDR3 loop is CASSPVGVDRVNTEAFF. The CDR3 bases are TGTGCCAGCAGCCCCGTGGGTGTGGACAGGGTGAACACTGAAGCTTTCTTT.

This clone was counted a few times. The CDR3 spells CASTQGALTNTGELFF. The DNA of the CDR3 is TGCGCCAGCACCCAGGGGGCTCTAACGAACACCGGGGAGCTGTTTTTT. The chain carries TRBV4-1 and TRBJ2-2, with 8 bases aligning to TRBD1. Germline lookup yields CDR1 MGHRA and CDR2 YSYEKL. V gave up 7 bases and J gave up 0 bases; unmatched junction bases: 7. The CDR3 contains 16 residues.

The chain combines TRBV10-1 with TRBJ2-7; the match to TRBD2 covers 9 bases. CDR1 WNHNN and CDR2 SYGVQD come from the germline V gene (reference sequence). With V trimmed by 2 bases and J by 7 bases, 9 bases remained unmatched. The length of the CDR3 is 15 residues. The CDR3 DNA follows: TGCGCCAGCAGTGAGAGGGTAGCGGGGGCCGGGGAGCAGTACTTC. This sequence encodes CASSERVAGAGEQYF.

The rearrangement links TRBV11-2 to TRBJ2-1, with 7 bases that match TRBD2. This CDR3 is 15 amino acids long. After removal of 5 bases from V and 0 bases from J, the junction contained 4 bases not matched to a gene. Germline CDR1 is SGHAT and CDR2 is FQNNGV. The CDR3 protein is CASSTQRGSYNEQFF. The CDR3 coding sequence is TGTGCCAGCAGCACCCAGCGGGGCTCCTACAATGAGCAGTTCTTC.

The chain is built from TRBV1 and TRBJ1-5; the tabulated D call, TRBD1, remains unverified against the DNA. TRBV1 is deemed a pseudogene. CDR3 size: 17 residues. The CDR3 coding sequence is TGCACCAGCAGCCAGGATCAGGGCGATTATAGCAATCAGCCCCAGCATTTT. Its translation: CTSSQDQGDYSNQPQHF.

The V call is TRBV6-5, the J call TRBJ2-7; no reliable D call. CDR3 length equals 12 residues. V lost 1 base and J lost 5, with 6 bases in between. Germline loops: CDR1 MNHEY, CDR2 SVGAGI. Written as DNA, the CDR3 is TGTGCCAGCAGTTACTTGGGCAACGAGCAGTACTTC. It specifies CASSYLGNEQYF.

The chain links TRBV2 to TRBJ1-2, with D possibly being TRBD1 (5 bases). CDR3 length: 14 amino acids. Germline CDR1 SNHLY, CDR2 FYNNEI. With 7 bases removed from V and 2 bases from J, the gap between germline ends came to 14 bases. CDR3: CASNSARANYGYTF. CDR3 DNA sequence: TGTGCCAGCAATTCGGCCAGGGCGAACTATGGCTACACCTTC.